What follows are 23 T cell receptor beta chains derived from one specimen sequenced in a study of blood T cell repertoires in COVID-19 (dated by TCRdb to 2020 to 2022). The library relied on the immunoSEQ multiplex PCR assay. Drawn from immuneACCESS, this table holds only the in-frame rearrangements with V and J called that TCRdb kept. Clones are partly lost; checked studies trace under half to an unresolved V gene and leave the rest unexplained. The sample yields roughly 260,000 clones; 75% to 95% were counted once. The top ten clones comprise approximately 2.6% of the sample. What was sequenced was peripheral blood. Receptors were obtained from a person between 18 and 35 years old with COVID-19, enrolled during active disease.

V usage is TRBV2 and J usage is TRBJ2-4; 11 nucleotides match TRBD1. V lost 4 bases, J lost 6 bases, and 11 bases stayed unmatched. This CDR3 has 17 amino acids. Germline V gene data show CDR1 as SNHLY and CDR2 as FYNNEI. The chain's CDR3 is CASSGGQGAEFLNIQYF. CDR3 in DNA: TGTGCCAGCAGTGGTGGACAGGGGGCGGAATTTTTAAACATTCAGTACTTC.

The chain uses TRBV29-1 and TRBJ1-5; the match to TRBD1 covers 9 bases. Germline loops: CDR1 SQVTM, CDR2 ANQGSEA. V was clipped by 6 bases and J by 4 bases; unmatched bases: 7. CDR3 size: 14 residues. The CDR3 DNA reads TGCAGCGTCCAACAGGGGGCGGGTAATCAGCCCCAGCATTTT. Its protein product is CSVQQGAGNQPQHF.

The chain combines TRBV6-5 with TRBJ2-1, with 10 bases identical to TRBD1. The CDR3 length is 14 residues. Germline V gene data show CDR1 as MNHEY and CDR2 as SVGAGI. Trimming removed 10 bases from V and 5 bases from J; junction bases left unmatched: 8. The CDR3 DNA follows: TGTGCCACGACAAGGGGGACAGGGGACAATGAGCAGTTCTTC. Translated, it gives CATTRGTGDNEQFF.

In its sample, this clone was seen once. The chain links TRBV9 to TRBJ1-1; D possibly corresponds to TRBD1 (5 bases). Between the trimmed V and J ends, which lost 4 bases and 10 bases, there was a span of 17 bases. The CDR3 spans 13 residues. The germline V gene encodes CDR1 SGDLS and CDR2 YYNGEE. The CDR3 DNA sequence: TGTGCCAGCAGCCCCCGGGGGACCGAGGGAGCTTTCTTT. Residues: CASSPRGTEGAFF.

V and J are TRBV4-3 and TRBJ2-7; no clear D. Trimming removed 0 bases at V and 5 bases at J, with 8 bases between. CDR1 LGHNA and CDR2 YSLEER come from the germline V gene. This CDR3 is built from 13 residues. The CDR3 coding sequence is TGCGCCAGCAGCCAAGATCTGGGCAACGAGCAGTACTTC. Translation gives CASSQDLGNEQYF.

The chain carries TRBV7-9 and TRBJ1-4, with D perhaps matching TRBD1 (6 bases). V was trimmed by 2 bases and J by 9 bases, leaving 13 bases between them. From germline, CDR1 is SEHNR and CDR2 FQNEAQ (reference sequence). The CDR3 length is 14 residues. This CDR3 is CASSLSPGTQKLFF. The CDR3 DNA reads TGTGCCAGCAGCTTATCACCAGGGACACAAAAACTGTTTTTT.

The V call is TRBV20-1, the J call TRBJ2-1; D gene uncertain. The germline V gene has CDR1 DFQATT and CDR2 SNEGSKA (reference sequence). V was clipped by 5 bases and J by 4 bases, with 6 bases between them. This CDR3 contains 11 residues. For the CDR3, the DNA is TGCAGTGCTGTCGTATACAATGAGCAGTTCTTC. Translating it yields CSAVVYNEQFF.

V usage is TRBV28 and J usage is TRBJ1-5, with TRBD1 as a possible D gene (6 bases). Germline CDR1 and CDR2: MDHEN and SYDVKM. CDR3 length: 12 residues. Trimming took 6 bases from V and 9 from J, leaving 12 bases between them. The CDR3 region has the DNA TGTGCCAGCAGCCCCACAGGGCTGCCCCAGCATTTT. Translated, it gives CASSPTGLPQHF.

The rearrangement uses TRBV5-6 and TRBJ1-2; 7 nucleotides agree with TRBD1. The CDR3 is 14 amino acids. Germline V CDR1 and CDR2: SGHDT, YYEEEE. J lost 4 bases, V lost 0 bases, and 3 bases had no gene match. The CDR3 loop is CASSLAGGSYGYTF. CDR3 bases: TGTGCCAGCAGCTTGGCAGGGGGGTCCTATGGCTACACCTTC.

V and J are TRBV5-4 and TRBJ2-7; D perhaps matches TRBD1 (6 bases). The CDR3 has 14 residues. V was shortened by 0 bases and J by 4 bases, with 11 bases between the two germline ends. Germline values: CDR1 SGHNT, CDR2 YYREEE (reference sequence). The CDR3 spells CASSLASGDYEQYF. Here the CDR3 DNA reads TGTGCCAGCAGCTTGGCGTCAGGGGATTACGAGCAGTACTTC.

This sequence joins TRBV28 and TRBJ2-7, with D possibly being TRBD1 (5 bases). Looked up from germline, CDR1 is MDHEN and CDR2 is SYDVKM. The V gene lost 8 bases and the J gene lost 3 bases, with 8 bases spanning the gap. The CDR3 extends over 11 amino acids. CDR3 in DNA: TGTGCCAGCTCCAGGGACTACGAGCAGTACTTC. Protein: CASSRDYEQYF.

As to this clone: Within the sample, other DNA sequences also encode this same CDR3. This chain uses TRBV5-1 with TRBJ2-7, with 8 positions matching TRBD2. V dropped 0 bases and J dropped 1; count of bases not matched to a gene: 0. The CDR3 has 14 residues. CDR1 is SGHRS and CDR2 is YFSETQ in the germline V gene. The CDR3 DNA reads TGCGCCAGCAGCTTGGTAGCGGGGTCCTACGAGCAGTACTTC. Translating gives CASSLVAGSYEQYF.

V usage is TRBV4-1 and J usage is TRBJ2-1, with a possible D match to TRBD2 (6 bases). The V gene lost 0 bases and the J gene lost 3 bases, with 9 bases spanning the gap. The CDR3 is 15 amino acids. Germline CDR1 is MGHRA and CDR2 is YSYEKL. The CDR3 sequence: CASSQERDRYNEQFF. The DNA for the CDR3 is TGCGCCAGCAGCCAAGAGCGGGACCGCTACAATGAGCAGTTCTTC.

V usage is TRBV15 and J usage is TRBJ1-4; possibly TRBD1 for D (5 bases). Germline loops: CDR1 LNHNV, CDR2 YYDKDF (reference sequence). The CDR3 loop spans 15 amino acids. Trimming shortened V by 1 base and J by 3 bases, and 9 bases separated the two germline ends. The CDR3 protein is CATSRAWGANEKLFF. CDR3 in DNA: TGTGCCACCAGCAGAGCATGGGGCGCTAATGAAAAACTGTTTTTT.

The V and J genes are TRBV5-5 and TRBJ2-7, with D maybe TRBD1 (5 bases). Trimming took 0 bases from V and 5 from J, leaving 18 bases between them. CDR3 size: 16 residues. Germline V gives CDR1 SGHKS, CDR2 YYEKEE (reference sequence). The CDR3 DNA reads as TGTGCCAGCAGCTTGGAGGGTAGGGGCTCTTGGGACGAGCAGTACTTC. Translated, it gives CASSLEGRGSWDEQYF.

The chain links TRBV7-2 to TRBJ2-1; 11 bases line up with TRBD2. V shed 4 bases, J shed 7 bases, and the junction held 6 bases outside the gene matches. Germline CDR1 and CDR2: SGHTA and FQGNSA. The CDR3 length is 15 residues. For the CDR3, the DNA is TGTGCCAGCAGCTACTTAGCGGGAGGGATGAATGAGCAGTTCTTC. Its protein product is CASSYLAGGMNEQFF.

This clone was counted a single time. The V and J genes are TRBV24-1 and TRBJ2-2; D might be TRBD1 (6 bases). V lost 3 bases to trimming and J lost 13 bases, with 14 bases between them. Germline CDR1 reads KGHDR; CDR2 reads SFDVKD. The CDR3 has 13 residues. As DNA, the CDR3 is TGTGCCACCAGTGATCTGGACAGTCGAGGGCTGTTTTTT. Translation: CATSDLDSRGLFF.

The rearrangement links TRBV2 to TRBJ1-4; weak D call: TRBD1 (5 bases). The CDR3 has 15 amino acids. Per the germline V gene, CDR1 is SNHLY and CDR2 is FYNNEI. V lost 1 base and J 7 bases, leaving 13 bases between the germline ends. The CDR3 nucleotides are TGTGCCAGCAGTGAAGATGCCAGGGCGGTTGAAAAACTGTTTTTT. Translation: CASSEDARAVEKLFF.

This chain joins TRBV5-1 and TRBJ2-2; 9 nucleotides agree with TRBD2. The CDR3 is 16 residues long. V lost 2 bases and J lost 4; bases outside the gene matches: 6. The germline CDR1 and CDR2 sequences are SGHRS and YFSETQ. In DNA, the CDR3 is TGCGCCAGCAGCTTAGCGGGAGGTGGTGGCACCGGGGAGCTGTTTTTT. Translated, it gives CASSLAGGGGTGELFF.

This chain connects TRBV2 to TRBJ1-5; 10 nucleotides line up with TRBD1. Unmatched junction bases numbered 8, after V lost 6 bases and J lost 6 bases. Germline V gives CDR1 SNHLY, CDR2 FYNNEI. The CDR3 spans 15 residues. The CDR3 region has the DNA TGTGCCAGCAGCCCGACAGGGGGCTTAACTCAGCCCCAGCATTTT. This translates into CASSPTGGLTQPQHF.

CDR3 coding DNA: TGTGCCAGCAGCCAAGATCTGGCAGATGGCTACACCTTC. Translated, it gives CASSQDLADGYTF. This chain uses TRBV4-2 with TRBJ1-2, with no clear D. The CDR3 runs 13 residues. CDR1 is LGHNA, CDR2 YNFKEQ, per germline. V lost 0 bases, J lost 6 bases, and 8 bases lay in between.

Comments on this clone: Different DNA sequences within this sample yield the same CDR3. V usage is TRBV25-1 and J usage is TRBJ1-4, with D hard to call. The CDR3 has 16 amino acids. V was shortened by 3 bases and J by 0 bases, with 11 bases between the two germline ends. Germline loops: CDR1 MGHDK, CDR2 SYGVNS. Here the CDR3 DNA reads TGTGCCAGCAGTGAGCAGAGGGTGGCAACTAATGAAAAACTGTTTTTT. This encodes CASSEQRVATNEKLFF.

To note about this clone: Additional DNA sequences in this sample encode the identical CDR3. The chain is built from TRBV11-2 and TRBJ2-7, with 9 positions matching TRBD2. This CDR3 has 14 amino acids. V shed 1 base, J shed 3 bases, and the junction held 1 base outside the gene matches. From germline, CDR1 is SGHAT and CDR2 FQNNGV. The CDR3 DNA reads as TGTGCCAGCAGCTTAGGAGCGGGGGGCTACGAGCAGTACTTC. Protein sequence: CASSLGAGGYEQYF.